This record covers a single T cell receptor (beta chain). The specificity of this receptor is unknown. Per-base quality was not reported, and no clone a single base away is much larger than it. The data are from a study of blood T cell repertoires in COVID-19 (TCRdb year 2020). Regarding the complete study: The collaborator samples originated in the United States, Italy and Spain and spanned the acute and convalescent phases of COVID-19. The prospective study material was composed of cDNA or gDNA derived from T cells, B-cell-depleted T cells, or PBMCs. Deeply sampled blood TCRbeta repertoires from subjects exposed to, actively infected with, or recovered from COVID-19 were included in the dataset. A freely available public database, intended as a resource for researchers studying the immune response to SARS-CoV-2, is where the repertoires were released. Samples were obtained from the ongoing ImmuneRACE study (first 160 participants) and from 1,254 subjects provided by 6 global collaborators. Nearly every sample came with metadata listing a de-identified subject ID, COVID-19 status, age in years and sex. Where available, HLA class I and class II types were obtained from metadata supplied by the sample provider rather than from assay-based typing.

Paper-wide results and their limitations: Clinical and demographic metadata were provided uncurated, with the amount varying by source and participant.

The collaborating institutions used their own protocols to collect whole blood in K2EDTA tubes. For TCRbeta analysis, collaborator samples were shipped as frozen whole blood, as isolated PBMCs, or as DNA extracted from either sample type. The immunoSEQ Assay, a bias-controlled multiplex PCR, was used to amplify TCRbeta CDR3 regions from genomic DNA. As for the original processing: The number of nucleated cells in each sample was estimated by amplification of reference gene primers within the assay. To quantify the absolute abundance of each unique TCRbeta CDR3 rearrangement, sequence reads were collapsed and filtered. For each sample, productive Simpson clonality was calculated as the square root of Simpson's diversity index across productive rearrangements. Here the immuneACCESS table is served through TCRdb, limited to in-frame sequences with V and J called. Missing clones are a known gap in these copies; in checked studies unresolved V genes cover under half, and the rest lacks a known reason. V and J calls and clone size are as listed in that table; D and trimming were resolved from the DNA. The sample data list around 160,000 clones, and around 84% of these were observed just once. Clones ranked in the top ten supply around 40% of the sample.

The TCR sequence derives from a human donor in a cohort sampled during active COVID-19. Sequenced: peripheral blood.

The CDR3 loop reads CASSPWDSTNEKLFF. The DNA sequence is as follows: TGTGCCAGCAGCCCCTGGGACAGCACTAATGAAAAACTGTTTTTT. The chain couples TRBV9 to TRBJ1-4; TRBD1 lines up with 7 middle nucleotides. V is trimmed back by 4 bases and J by 2 bases, and the junction contains 5 bases that no gene match accounts for. CDR1 and CDR2 (SGDLS, YYNGEE) derive from the germline V gene. The CDR3 contains 15 residues, cysteine and phenylalanine counted. Only the CDR3 DNA stays, 45 bases, in frame from base 1.